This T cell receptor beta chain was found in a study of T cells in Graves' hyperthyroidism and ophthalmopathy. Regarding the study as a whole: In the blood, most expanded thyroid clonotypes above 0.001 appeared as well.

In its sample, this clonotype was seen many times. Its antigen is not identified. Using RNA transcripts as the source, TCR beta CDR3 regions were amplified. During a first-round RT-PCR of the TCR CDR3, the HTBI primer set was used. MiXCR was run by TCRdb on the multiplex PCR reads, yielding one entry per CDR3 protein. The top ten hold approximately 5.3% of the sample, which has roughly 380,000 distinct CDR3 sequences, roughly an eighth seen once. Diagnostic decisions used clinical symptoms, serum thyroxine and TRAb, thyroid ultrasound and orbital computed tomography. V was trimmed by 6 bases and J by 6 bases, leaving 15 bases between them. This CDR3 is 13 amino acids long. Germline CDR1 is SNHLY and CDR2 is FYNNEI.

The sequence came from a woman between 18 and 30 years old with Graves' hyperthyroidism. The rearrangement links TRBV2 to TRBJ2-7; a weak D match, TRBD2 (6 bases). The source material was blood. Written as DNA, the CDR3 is TGTGCCAGCAGGTATAGACTAGTTGGCGAGCAGTACTTC. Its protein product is CASRYRLVGEQYF.